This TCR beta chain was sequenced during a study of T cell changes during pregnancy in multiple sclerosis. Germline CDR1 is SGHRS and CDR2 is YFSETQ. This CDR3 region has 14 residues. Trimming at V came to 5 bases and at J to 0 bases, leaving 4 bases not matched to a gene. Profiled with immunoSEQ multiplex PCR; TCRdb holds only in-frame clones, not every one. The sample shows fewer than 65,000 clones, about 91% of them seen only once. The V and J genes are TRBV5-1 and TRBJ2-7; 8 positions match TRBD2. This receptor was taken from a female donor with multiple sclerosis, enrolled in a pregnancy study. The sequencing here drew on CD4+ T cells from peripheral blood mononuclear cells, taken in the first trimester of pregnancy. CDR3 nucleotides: TGCGCCAGCAGTCCGGGGGGGAGCTCCTACGAGCAGTACTTC. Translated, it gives CASSPGGSSYEQYF.